This T cell receptor beta chain was identified in a study of T cells in Graves' hyperthyroidism and ophthalmopathy (dated by TCRdb to between 2017 and 2020). For the wider study: Peripheral blood samples were taken at initial diagnosis, before any treatment was given. The 90 or so discovery patients were randomly split 7:3 into training and test sets. After blood sampling, hyperthyroidism patients were treated with methimazole at a starting dose of 30 mg daily, and ophthalmopathy patients were treated with high-dose intravenous methylprednisolone. In about 6 Graves' hyperthyroidism patients, the study also compared T-cell repertoires from thyroid tissue with T-cell repertoires from blood. TCR V-J signatures able to tell the groups apart were searched for in a discovery cohort of approximately 95 patients, of whom over 40 had Graves' ophthalmopathy and some 60 had stable Graves' hyperthyroidism. Prospective prediction of ophthalmopathy was tested in an independent validation cohort of 18 to 20 hyperthyroidism patients and some 17 patients who later progressed to ophthalmopathy. TCR Vbeta CDR3 sequencing of fewer than 150 peripheral blood samples (under 45 ophthalmopathy, 75 hyperthyroidism and roughly 17 progressor patients) is reported in the paper. Overall results and qualifications from the work: In validation, the model predicted progression to ophthalmopathy with approximately 71% sensitivity and 72% to 85% specificity, a median of 6.5 months before onset. In cross-validation, a model built on a 13 V-J signature told ophthalmopathy apart from stable hyperthyroidism with 87.88% sensitivity and about 81% specificity, and in testing the same model reached 80%/75%. Sample size was not statistically predetermined, and investigators were not blinded to group allocation. Most expanded thyroid clonotypes (frequency above 0.001) were also detected in blood, suggesting blood repertoires may reflect thyroid immune responses.

Amplification of TCR beta CDR3 regions was carried out from RNA transcripts. A first-round RT-PCR of the TCR CDR3 used the HTBI primer set with the Qiagen OneStep RT-PCR kit. Libraries were constructed in a second round of multiplex PCR, after which size selection and purification were performed. Libraries were sequenced paired-end with 100 bp reads on an Illumina HiSeq2000. The original pipeline was this. Raw data were processed with SOAPnuke, discarding reads with adapters, uncalled bases, mean Phred below 15, or no exact constant-primer or identifier match. COPE v1.2.5 was used to merge the high-quality paired reads, and each unique nucleotide sequence was defined as a clonotype. Clonotypes were aligned to IMGT TRBV, TRBD and TRBJ reference segments using MiTCR v1.1. The analysis was restricted to V-J combinations with a frequency above 0.0001, which together covered 99.2% of the repertoires. The TCS score was defined as F50 (clonal expansion) divided by E x V (chaos), with BLOSUM62-based TCRdist calculated between CDR3 peptides within each V-J. Welch's t-statistics and random forest reduced 514 V-J features to roughly 13, which were used in a naive Bayes classifier (R e1071). TCRdb handled the public reads itself, with Q25 trimming in fastp and clone calling in MiXCR, and kept productive beta chains. CDR3 protein duplicates are merged, each entry listing the most common genes and DNA. The V and J calls shown here were made by TCRdb, not taken from the authors' results. Here the sample has 550,000 to 650,000 distinct CDR3 sequences; approximately 15% occur a single time. The ten top clones hold roughly 14% of the sample.

CDR1 and CDR2 were assigned from the germline V gene as LGHNA and YNFKEQ. Cut back by 5 bases and 0 bases, the V and J ends lie 13 bases apart. The CDR3 covers 15 residues, taking in both the cysteine and the phenylalanine. This entry keeps only the CDR3 DNA: 45 bases, framed from base 1. Points on this clonotype: Which antigen it targets is not known. No clone much larger than this one lies a single base away; base qualities are absent.

A patient counted as having stable Graves' hyperthyroidism if no progression to ophthalmopathy occurred over 18 months of follow-up. Hyperthyroidism patients were newly diagnosed, had a disease duration of under 2 months, and were aged 18 to 65 years. Patients with uncontrolled infections, other autoimmune diseases, pregnancy or lactation were excluded. Diagnoses relied on clinical symptoms, serum thyroxine and TRAb, thyroid ultrasound and orbital computed tomography. PBMCs were separated from roughly 9.6 ml of fresh peripheral blood using Ficoll-Paque density gradient centrifugation. Total RNA was extracted using Trizol reagent, and RNA quality was assessed on an Agilent 2100 Bioanalyzer.

This TCR was sampled from a woman in her 40s with Graves' hyperthyroidism. The rearranged segments are TRBV4-2 and TRBJ1-1; no D gene call is confident. Sequenced: blood. The bases are TGTGCCAGCAGCTTTACGACTGGGGTGAACACTGAAGCTTTCTTT. Its product reads: CASSFTTGVNTEAFF.